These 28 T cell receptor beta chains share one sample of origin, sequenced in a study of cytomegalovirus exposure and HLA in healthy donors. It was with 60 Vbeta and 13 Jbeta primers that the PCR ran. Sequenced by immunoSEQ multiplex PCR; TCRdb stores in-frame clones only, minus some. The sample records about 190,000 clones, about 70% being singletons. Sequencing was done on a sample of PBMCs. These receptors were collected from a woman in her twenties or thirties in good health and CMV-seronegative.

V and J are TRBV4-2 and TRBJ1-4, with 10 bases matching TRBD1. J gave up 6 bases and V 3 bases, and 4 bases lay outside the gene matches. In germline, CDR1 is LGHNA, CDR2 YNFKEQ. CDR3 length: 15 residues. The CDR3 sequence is CASSQVGTGDEKLFF. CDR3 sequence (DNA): TGTGCCAGCAGCCAGGTCGGGACAGGGGATGAAAAACTGTTTTTT.

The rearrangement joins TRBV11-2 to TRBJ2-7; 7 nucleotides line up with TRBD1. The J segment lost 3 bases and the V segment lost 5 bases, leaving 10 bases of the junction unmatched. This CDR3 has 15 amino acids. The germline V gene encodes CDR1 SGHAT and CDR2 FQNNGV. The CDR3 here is CASSISGTESYEQYF. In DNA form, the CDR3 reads TGTGCCAGCAGCATCTCCGGGACAGAGAGCTACGAGCAGTACTTC.

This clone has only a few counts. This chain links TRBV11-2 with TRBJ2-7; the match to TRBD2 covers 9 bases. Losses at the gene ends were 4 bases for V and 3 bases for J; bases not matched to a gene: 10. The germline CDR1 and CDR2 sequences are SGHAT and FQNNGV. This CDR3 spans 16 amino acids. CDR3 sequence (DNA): TGTGCCAGCAGCTCGGAGCCGCTAGCGGGAAGCTACGAGCAGTACTTC. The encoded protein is CASSSEPLAGSYEQYF.

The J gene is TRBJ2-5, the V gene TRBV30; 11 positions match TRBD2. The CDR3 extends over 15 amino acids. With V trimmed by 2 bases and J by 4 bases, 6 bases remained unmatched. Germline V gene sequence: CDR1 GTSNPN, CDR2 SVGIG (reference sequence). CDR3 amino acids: CAWSIAGGPGETQYF. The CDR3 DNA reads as TGTGCCTGGAGTATAGCGGGAGGGCCTGGAGAGACCCAGTACTTC.

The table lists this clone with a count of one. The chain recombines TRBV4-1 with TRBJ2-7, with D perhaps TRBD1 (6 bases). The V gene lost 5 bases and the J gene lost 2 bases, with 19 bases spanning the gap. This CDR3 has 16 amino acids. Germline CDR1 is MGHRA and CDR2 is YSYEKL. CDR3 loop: CASSTQTYTGTYEQYF. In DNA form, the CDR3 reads TGCGCCAGCAGCACGCAGACTTACACAGGGACCTACGAGCAGTACTTC.

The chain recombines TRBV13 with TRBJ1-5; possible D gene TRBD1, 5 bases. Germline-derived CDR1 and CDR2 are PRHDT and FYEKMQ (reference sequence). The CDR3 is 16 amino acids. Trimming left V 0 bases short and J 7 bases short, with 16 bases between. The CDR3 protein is CASSLGLRGRPQPQHF. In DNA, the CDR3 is TGTGCCAGCAGCTTAGGCCTAAGGGGCAGGCCCCAGCCCCAGCATTTT.

The DNA of the CDR3 is TGTGCCAGCAGCGCGCACAAAAACCGCCCCCCCGGGACAGGGGGTGAGGCTAACTATGGCTACACCTTC. Its protein product is CASSAHKNRPPGTGGEANYGYTF. The chain joins TRBV9 to TRBJ1-2; the match to TRBD1 covers 11 bases. This CDR3 region has 23 residues. Germline trimming cut 3 bases from V and 0 bases from J; bases unmatched to any gene: 25. Germline V gene lookup returns CDR1 SGDLS and CDR2 YYNGEE. Filled out from reference TRBV9 and TRBJ1-2, the complete variable domain reads DSGVTQTPKHLITATGQRVTLRCSPRSGDLSVYWYQQSLDQGLQFLIQYYNGEERAKGNILERFSAQQFPDLHSELNLSSLELGDSALYFCASSAHKNRPPGTGGEANYGYTFGSGTRLTVV.

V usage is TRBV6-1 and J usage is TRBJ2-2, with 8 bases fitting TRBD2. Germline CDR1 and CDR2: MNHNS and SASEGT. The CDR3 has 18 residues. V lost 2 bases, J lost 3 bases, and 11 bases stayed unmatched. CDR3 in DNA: TGTGCCAGCAGTGAAACCCCGGGGGGGGGAGGGCACACCGGGGAGCTGTTTTTT. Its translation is CASSETPGGGGHTGELFF.

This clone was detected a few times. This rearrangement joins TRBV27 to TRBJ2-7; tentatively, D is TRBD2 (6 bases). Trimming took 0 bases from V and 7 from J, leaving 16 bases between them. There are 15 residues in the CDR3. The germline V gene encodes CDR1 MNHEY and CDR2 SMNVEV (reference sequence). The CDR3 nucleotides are TGTGCCAGCAGTTTATCCGGGGGTAGGCTTTGGGAGCAGTACTTC. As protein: CASSLSGGRLWEQYF.

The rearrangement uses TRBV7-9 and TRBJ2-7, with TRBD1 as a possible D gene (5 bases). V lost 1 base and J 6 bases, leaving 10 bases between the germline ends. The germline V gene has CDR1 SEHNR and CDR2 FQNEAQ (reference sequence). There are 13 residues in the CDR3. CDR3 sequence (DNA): TGTGCCAGCAGCTTAGGGACAACCCTCGAGCAGTACTTC. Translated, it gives CASSLGTTLEQYF.

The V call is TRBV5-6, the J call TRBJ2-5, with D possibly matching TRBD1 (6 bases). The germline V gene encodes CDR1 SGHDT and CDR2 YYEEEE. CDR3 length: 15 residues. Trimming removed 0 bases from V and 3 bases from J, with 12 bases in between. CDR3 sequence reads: CASSLAMGAEETQYF. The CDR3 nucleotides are TGTGCCAGCAGCTTGGCCATGGGGGCGGAAGAGACCCAGTACTTC.

The CDR3 loop reads CASSEAHPRHGDTQYF. CDR3 bases: TGCGCCAGCAGCGAAGCCCACCCGCGGCATGGAGATACGCAGTATTTT. The rearrangement uses TRBV4-1 and TRBJ2-3; D is unresolved. This CDR3 is 16 amino acids long. V was trimmed by 5 bases and J by 5 bases, leaving 20 bases between them. CDR1 is MGHRA and CDR2 is YSYEKL in the germline V gene.

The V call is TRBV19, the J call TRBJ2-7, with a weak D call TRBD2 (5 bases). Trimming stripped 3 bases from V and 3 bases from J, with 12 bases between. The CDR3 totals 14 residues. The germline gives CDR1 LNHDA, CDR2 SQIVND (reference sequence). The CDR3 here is CASSIRGYYYEQYF. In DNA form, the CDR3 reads TGTGCCAGTAGTATCCGCGGGTACTACTACGAGCAGTACTTC.

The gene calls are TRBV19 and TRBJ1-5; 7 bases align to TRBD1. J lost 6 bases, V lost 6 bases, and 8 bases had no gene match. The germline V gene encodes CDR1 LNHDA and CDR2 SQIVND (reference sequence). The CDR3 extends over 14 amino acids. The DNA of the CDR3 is TGTGCCAGTAGGAGGGACAGCCCGGGTCAGCCCCAGCATTTT. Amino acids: CASRRDSPGQPQHF.

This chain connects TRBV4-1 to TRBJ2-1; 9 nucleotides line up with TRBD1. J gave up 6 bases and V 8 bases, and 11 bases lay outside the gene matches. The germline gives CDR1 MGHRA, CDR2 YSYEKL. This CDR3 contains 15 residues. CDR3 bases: TGCGCCAGCGGCCTGATTGGACAGGGGATCAATGAGCAGTTCTTC. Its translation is CASGLIGQGINEQFF.

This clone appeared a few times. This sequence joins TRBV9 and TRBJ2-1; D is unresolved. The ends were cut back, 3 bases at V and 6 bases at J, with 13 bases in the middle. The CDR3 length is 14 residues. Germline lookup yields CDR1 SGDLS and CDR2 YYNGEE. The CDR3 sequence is CASSAPPSGNEQFF. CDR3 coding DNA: TGTGCCAGCAGCGCGCCTCCCTCCGGCAATGAGCAGTTCTTC.

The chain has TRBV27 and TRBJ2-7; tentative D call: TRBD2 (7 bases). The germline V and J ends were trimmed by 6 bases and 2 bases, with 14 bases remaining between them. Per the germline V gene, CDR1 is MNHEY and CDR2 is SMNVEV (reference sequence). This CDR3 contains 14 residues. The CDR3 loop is CASSLGGATYEQYF. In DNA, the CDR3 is TGTGCCAGCAGCTTAGGGGGGGCAACCTACGAGCAGTACTTC.

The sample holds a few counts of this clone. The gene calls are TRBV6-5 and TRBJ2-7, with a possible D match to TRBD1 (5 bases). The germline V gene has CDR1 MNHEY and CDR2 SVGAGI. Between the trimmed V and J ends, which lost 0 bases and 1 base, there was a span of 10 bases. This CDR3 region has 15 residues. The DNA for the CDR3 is TGTGCCAGCAGTTACTCGCCAGGGTCATCCTACGAGCAGTACTTC. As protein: CASSYSPGSSYEQYF.

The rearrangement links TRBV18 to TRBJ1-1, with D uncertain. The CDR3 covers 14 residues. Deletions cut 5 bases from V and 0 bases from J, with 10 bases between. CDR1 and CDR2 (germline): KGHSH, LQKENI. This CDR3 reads CASSGTTVNTEAFF. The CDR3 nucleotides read TGTGCCAGCTCAGGAACCACAGTGAACACTGAAGCTTTCTTT.

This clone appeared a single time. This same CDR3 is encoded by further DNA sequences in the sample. DNA of the CDR3: TGTGCCAGCAGTTACGACAGAAATCAGCCCCAGCATTTT. This encodes CASSYDRNQPQHF. The rearrangement uses TRBV5-4 and TRBJ1-5; a possible D gene is TRBD1 (5 bases). Germline CDR1 reads SGHNT; CDR2 reads YYREEE (reference sequence). CDR3 length equals 13 residues. V lost 5 bases and J 4 bases, leaving 10 bases between the germline ends.

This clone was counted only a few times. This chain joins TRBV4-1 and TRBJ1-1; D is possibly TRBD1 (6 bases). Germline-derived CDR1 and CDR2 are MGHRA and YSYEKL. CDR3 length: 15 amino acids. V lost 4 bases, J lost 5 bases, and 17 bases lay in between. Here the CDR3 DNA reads TGCGCCAGCAGCCCCTCCAACTGGCAGGGGACTGAAGCTTTCTTT. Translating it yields CASSPSNWQGTEAFF.

The CDR3 nucleotides read TGTGCCAGCAGCGTTCACGGGACAGGGCTGAACACTGAAGCTTTCTTT. Translating gives CASSVHGTGLNTEAFF. The chain links TRBV9 to TRBJ1-1, with 9 bases aligning to TRBD1. CDR3 length: 16 residues. Germline CDR1 and CDR2: SGDLS and YYNGEE. J gave up 0 bases and V 2 bases, and 5 bases lay outside the gene matches.

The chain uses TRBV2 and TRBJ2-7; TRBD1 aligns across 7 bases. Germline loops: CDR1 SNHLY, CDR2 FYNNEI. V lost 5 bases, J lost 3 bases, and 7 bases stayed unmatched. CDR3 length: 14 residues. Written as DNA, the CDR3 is TGTGCCAGCAGTACCGGGACAGAATACTACGAGCAGTACTTC. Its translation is CASSTGTEYYEQYF. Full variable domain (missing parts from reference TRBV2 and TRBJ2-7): EPEVTQTPSHQVTQMGQEVILRCVPISNHLYFYWYRQILGQKVEFLVSFYNNEISEKSEIFDDQFSVERPDGSNFTLKIRSTKLEDSAMYFCASSTGTEYYEQYFGPGTRLTVT.

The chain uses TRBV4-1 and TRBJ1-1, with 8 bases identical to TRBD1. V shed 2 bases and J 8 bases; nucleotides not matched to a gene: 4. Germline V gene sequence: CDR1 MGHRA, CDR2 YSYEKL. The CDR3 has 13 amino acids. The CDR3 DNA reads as TGCGCCAGCAGCCAATCACAGGGGGGAGAAGCTTTCTTT. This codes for CASSQSQGGEAFF.

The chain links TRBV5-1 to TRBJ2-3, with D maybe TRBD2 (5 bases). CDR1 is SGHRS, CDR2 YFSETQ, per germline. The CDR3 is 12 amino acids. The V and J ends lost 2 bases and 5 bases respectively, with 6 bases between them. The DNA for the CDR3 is TGCGCCAGCAGCTTCGGGGAAGATACGCAGTATTTT. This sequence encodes CASSFGEDTQYF.

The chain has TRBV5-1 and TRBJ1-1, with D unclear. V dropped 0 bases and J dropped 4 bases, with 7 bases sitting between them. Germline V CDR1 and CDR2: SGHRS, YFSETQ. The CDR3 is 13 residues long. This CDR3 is CASSLDYSTEAFF. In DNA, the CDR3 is TGCGCCAGCAGCTTGGATTATAGCACTGAAGCTTTCTTT.

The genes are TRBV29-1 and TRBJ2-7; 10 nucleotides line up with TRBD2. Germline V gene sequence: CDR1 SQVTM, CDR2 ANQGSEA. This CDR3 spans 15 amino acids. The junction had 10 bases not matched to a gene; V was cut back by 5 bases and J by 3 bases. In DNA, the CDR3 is TGCAGCGTTTTGCTAGCGGGAGAGGTCAACTACGAGCAGTACTTC. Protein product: CSVLLAGEVNYEQYF.

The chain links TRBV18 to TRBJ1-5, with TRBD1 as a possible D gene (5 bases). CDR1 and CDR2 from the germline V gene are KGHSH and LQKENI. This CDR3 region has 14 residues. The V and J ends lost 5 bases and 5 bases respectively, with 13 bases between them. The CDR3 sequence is CASSVGGRDQPQHF. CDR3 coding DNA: TGTGCCAGCTCAGTCGGGGGTAGGGATCAGCCCCAGCATTTT.